Listed here are 10 T cell receptor beta chains from one sample, sequenced in a study of tumor-infiltrating lymphocytes in primary liver carcinoma. The investigators made TCR beta cDNA from roughly 0.55 ug total RNA, using a constant-region primer. Slightly modified ARM-PCR served as the procedure for the TCR beta libraries. These libraries came from three rounds of nested multiplex PCR. The opening two PCR rounds, about 10 cycles each, paired TRBV1-TRBV30 forward primers with a C-beta reverse primer. TCRdb reprocessed the multiplex PCR reads via MiXCR and lists one record per CDR3 protein. Of about 84,000 distinct CDR3 sequences listed, 72% are singletons. Unsorted bulk tissue of about 20-31 mg yielded co-extracted RNA and DNA. Source material: liver tumor tissue from sampling region 1. Noted subset: tumor region T1, superior pole. All receptors derive from a man aged 40-55 years with primary liver carcinoma and hepatitis B virus infection.

The CDR3 sequence is CASYWDSTDNEQFF. DNA for the CDR3: TGTGCTAGTTATTGGGACAGCACGGACAATGAGCAGTTCTTC. The chain uses TRBV2 and TRBJ2-1; 7 positions match TRBD1. Germline V CDR1 and CDR2: SNHLY, FYNNEI. CDR3 size: 14 residues.

This clonotype was counted ten times or more. The rearrangement joins TRBV4-1 to TRBJ2-7; D unclear. V was shortened by 0 bases and J by 3 bases, with 6 bases between the two germline ends. Germline values: CDR1 MGHRA, CDR2 YSYEKL. The CDR3 runs 13 residues. CDR3 region: CASSQDRNYEQYF. Written as DNA, the CDR3 is TGCGCCAGCAGCCAAGATCGGAACTACGAGCAGTACTTC.

Comment on this clonotype: It is likely a read error, because the conserved phenylalanine at the end of the CDR3 is missing. The chain carries TRBV11-2 and TRBJ2-1; TRBD2 might be the D (5 bases). The CDR3 sequence is 14 residues long. The germline gives CDR1 SGHAT, CDR2 FQNNGV. The CDR3 nucleotides read TGTGCCGGCAGCTTACCTCTAGCCTACAGTGAGCAGTTCTTG. It specifies CAGSLPLAYSEQFL.

This rearrangement joins TRBV29-1 to TRBJ2-1; 11 bases align to TRBD1. From germline, CDR1 is SQVTM and CDR2 ANQGSEA. The J segment lost 8 bases and the V segment lost 8 bases, leaving 11 bases of the junction unmatched. The CDR3 has 14 amino acids. Here the CDR3 DNA reads TGCAGCAAATTGCCGGGACAGGGGGTGCATGAGCAGTTCTTC. Its protein product is CSKLPGQGVHEQFF.

This chain's CDR3 is CASSQDTGSDRSQRRYEQFF. CDR3 in DNA: TGTGCCAGCAGCCAAGACACCGGGTCAGATCGGAGTCAGCGGAGGTATGAGCAGTTCTTC. The J gene is TRBJ2-1, the V gene TRBV14; weak D call: TRBD2 (5 bases). This CDR3 comprises 20 residues. The germline V gene has CDR1 SGHDN and CDR2 FVKESK. The V gene lost 0 bases and the J gene lost 8 bases, with 29 bases spanning the gap.

In this sample, this clonotype turned up a few times. The rearrangement joins TRBV6-5 to TRBJ2-7; D may be TRBD2 (6 bases). V dropped 10 bases and J dropped 2 bases, with 21 bases sitting between them. Germline CDR1 reads MNHEY; CDR2 reads SVGAGI. This CDR3 is 15 amino acids long. DNA of the CDR3: TGTGCCACCAGCTCGGGAGCCGGGAGCCCCTACGAGCAGTACTTC. It specifies CATSSGAGSPYEQYF.

This chain connects TRBV28 to TRBJ1-1, with a possible D match to TRBD1 (6 bases). Germline lookup yields CDR1 MDHEN and CDR2 SYDVKM. This CDR3 region has 12 residues. In DNA, the CDR3 is TGTGTCATCGCGGACAGAAACACTGAAGCTTTCTTT. Translating gives CVIADRNTEAFF.

In regard to this clonotype: A much more abundant neighbour one base away suggests this may be a read error. The rearrangement uses TRBV6-6 and TRBJ2-1; 14 nucleotides align to TRBD2. CDR3 size: 15 residues. Germline loops: CDR1 MNHNY, CDR2 SVGAGI (reference sequence). CDR3 loop: CARSSGTSGGNEQFF. The DNA for the CDR3 is TGTGCCCGCAGTTCCGGGACTAGCGGGGGTAATGAGCAGTTCTTC.

This chain connects TRBV11-2 to TRBJ2-2; D is unclear. Trimming took off 8 bases at V and 9 bases at J, with 22 bases between the two ends. From germline, CDR1 is SGHAT and CDR2 FQNNGV. The CDR3 runs 15 residues. The CDR3 DNA reads TGTGCCAGCCTCCCACCGGTAGTGTACGCCAGGGAGCTGTTTTTT. Translating gives CASLPPVVYARELFF.

Concerning this clonotype itself: No conserved phenylalanine or tryptophan is present at the end of the CDR3, so a read error is the likely explanation. V is TRBV30 and J is TRBJ2-3; the match to TRBD2 covers 7 bases. V gave up 2 bases and J gave up 4 bases; unmatched junction bases: 24. The germline V gene has CDR1 GTSNPN and CDR2 SVGIG (reference sequence). The CDR3 contains 20 residues. This chain's CDR3 is CAWSPHLGSGLPVSPDTQYL. Written as DNA, the CDR3 is TGTGCCTGGAGTCCCCATCTGGGTAGCGGGTTGCCCGTTTCCCCAGATACGCAGTATTTA.